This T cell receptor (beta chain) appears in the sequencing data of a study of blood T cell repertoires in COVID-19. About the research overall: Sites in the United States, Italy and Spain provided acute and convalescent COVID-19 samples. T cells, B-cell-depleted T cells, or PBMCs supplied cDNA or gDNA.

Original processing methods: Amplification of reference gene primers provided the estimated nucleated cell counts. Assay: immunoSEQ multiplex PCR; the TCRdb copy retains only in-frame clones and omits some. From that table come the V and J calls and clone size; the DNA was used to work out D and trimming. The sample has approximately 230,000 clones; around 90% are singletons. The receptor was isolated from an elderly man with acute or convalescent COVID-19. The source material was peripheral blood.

The CDR3 DNA reads TGCGCCAGCAGCTTAGGTGAGGAGTATAGCAATCAGCCCCAGCATTTT. Translation gives CASSLGEEYSNQPQHF. The J gene is TRBJ1-5, the V gene TRBV5-1; D gene uncertain. V lost 2 bases and J lost 0, with 12 bases in between. Germline lookup yields CDR1 SGHRS and CDR2 YFSETQ. This CDR3 comprises 16 residues.